These 18 T cell receptor beta chains share one sample of origin, sequenced in a study of cytomegalovirus exposure and HLA in healthy donors. In the PCR, 60 Vbeta and 13 Jbeta primers were used. The assay was immunoSEQ multiplex PCR, and TCRdb's table has in-frame clones only and misses some. The repertoire holds hundreds of thousands of clones, with approximately 80% as singletons. The source material was PBMCs. Receptors originate from a man aged 25-40 years in good health and CMV-seronegative.

This sequence joins TRBV6-1 and TRBJ1-2, with 8 bases aligning to TRBD1. Per germline, CDR1 MNHNS and CDR2 SASEGT. The CDR3 has 13 residues. With 5 bases clipped from V and 8 bases from J, the junction kept 7 bases outside the gene matches. CDR3 sequence (DNA): TGTGCCAGCAGTCTTCAGGGGGCGGAGGGCTACACCTTC. Protein sequence: CASSLQGAEGYTF.

The chain combines TRBV7-2 with TRBJ1-6; the D gene is possibly TRBD1 (5 bases). Germline CDR1 SGHTA, CDR2 FQGNSA. Trimming removed 5 bases from V and 12 bases from J, with 11 bases in between. The CDR3 sequence is 12 residues long. CDR3 nucleotide sequence: TGTGCCAGCAGCCGGCTTCAGGGACCCCTCCACTTT. Translating gives CASSRLQGPLHF.

The V and J genes are TRBV6-1 and TRBJ2-2; D may be TRBD2 (6 bases). Germline assignment: CDR1 MNHNS and CDR2 SASEGT. Trimming removed 6 bases from V and 3 bases from J, with 14 bases in between. This CDR3 region has 15 residues. The CDR3 sequence is CASRGIVADTGELFF. DNA of the CDR3: TGTGCCAGCAGGGGGATCGTAGCGGACACCGGGGAGCTGTTTTTT.

The rearrangement uses TRBV28 and TRBJ1-2; the D gene is possibly TRBD1 (6 bases). Trimming stripped 5 bases from V and 4 bases from J, with 17 bases between. The germline CDR1 and CDR2 sequences are MDHEN and SYDVKM. The CDR3 contains 15 residues. This chain's CDR3 is CASSRAGGTRYGYTF. DNA of the CDR3: TGTGCCAGCAGTCGAGCGGGGGGCACCCGCTATGGCTACACCTTC.

This chain joins TRBV6-1 and TRBJ2-5; 8 bases are shared with TRBD1. Trimming at V came to 1 base and at J to 3 bases, leaving 4 bases not matched to a gene. The CDR3 sequence is 15 residues long. Germline-derived CDR1 and CDR2 are MNHNS and SASEGT. The CDR3 sequence is CASSEDVDREETQYF. Here the CDR3 DNA reads TGTGCCAGCAGTGAAGATGTGGACAGGGAAGAGACCCAGTACTTC.

The gene calls are TRBV6-5 and TRBJ2-5, with D maybe TRBD2 (5 bases). V lost 6 bases and J lost 2, with 13 bases in between. This CDR3 is built from 14 residues. Germline values: CDR1 MNHEY, CDR2 SVGAGI. CDR3 sequence: CASSILGPQETQYF. CDR3 nucleotides: TGTGCCAGCAGCATACTAGGGCCGCAAGAGACCCAGTACTTC.

CDR3 coding DNA: TGCAGTGCTAGCAGGGGTTACGAGCAGTACTTC. It specifies CSASRGYEQYF. The rearrangement uses TRBV20-1 and TRBJ2-7; D perhaps matches TRBD1 (6 bases). From germline, CDR1 is DFQATT and CDR2 SNEGSKA (reference sequence). Trimming stripped 3 bases from V and 4 bases from J, with 7 bases between. The CDR3 covers 11 residues.

This clone occurred once. This rearrangement joins TRBV27 to TRBJ1-5; 11 bases match TRBD1. With V trimmed by 4 bases and J by 0 bases, 2 bases remained unmatched. Germline V gene data show CDR1 as MNHEY and CDR2 as SMNVEV (reference sequence). The CDR3 runs to 16 residues. The CDR3, as DNA: TGTGCCAGCAGTTCGGGACAGGGGGGTAGCAATCAGCCCCAGCATTTT. The encoded protein is CASSSGQGGSNQPQHF.

The chain uses TRBV7-9 and TRBJ1-1; 10 bases align to TRBD1. CDR1 is SEHNR and CDR2 is FQNEAQ in the germline V gene (reference sequence). J lost 5 bases, V lost 5 bases, and 5 bases had no gene match. This CDR3 has 14 amino acids. The CDR3 nucleotides read TGTGCCAGCAGCCGGGACAGGGGCGGAACTGAAGCTTTCTTT. Amino acid sequence: CASSRDRGGTEAFF.

This chain links TRBV19 with TRBJ2-2, with a possible D match to TRBD1 (5 bases). V was cut by 8 bases and J by 3 bases, with 13 bases left in between. Germline V CDR1 and CDR2: LNHDA, SQIVND (reference sequence). The CDR3 contains 14 residues. DNA for the CDR3: TGTGCCAGTGAAGACGAAGGGGACACCGGGGAGCTGTTTTTT. Amino acid sequence: CASEDEGDTGELFF.

The chain employs TRBV19 and TRBJ2-7; 7 nucleotides agree with TRBD1. Trimming at V came to 3 bases and at J to 0 bases, leaving 5 bases not matched to a gene. The CDR3 sequence is 15 residues long. Germline V gene data show CDR1 as LNHDA and CDR2 as SQIVND (reference sequence). For the CDR3, the DNA is TGTGCCAGTAGTATCCGACAGGGCACCTCCTACGAGCAGTACTTC. It yields the protein CASSIRQGTSYEQYF.

The CDR3 reads CASSVTLGGVGNQPQHF. CDR3 DNA sequence: TGTGCCAGCAGCGTAACCCTAGGGGGCGTGGGCAATCAGCCCCAGCATTTT. The chain has TRBV9 and TRBJ1-5; TRBD1 matches 7 bases. With 1 base clipped from V and 2 bases from J, the junction kept 9 bases outside the gene matches. This CDR3 contains 17 residues. Germline loops: CDR1 SGDLS, CDR2 YYNGEE. The full variable domain, in which reference TRBV9 and TRBJ1-5 provide the parts outside the CDR3, is DSGVTQTPKHLITATGQRVTLRCSPRSGDLSVYWYQQSLDQGLQFLIQYYNGEERAKGNILERFSAQQFPDLHSELNLSSLELGDSALYFCASSVTLGGVGNQPQHFGDGTRLSIL.

The chain links TRBV5-1 to TRBJ1-5; D is possibly TRBD1 (6 bases). The germline V gene has CDR1 SGHRS and CDR2 YFSETQ. The CDR3 covers 17 residues. Between the trimmed V and J ends, which lost 3 bases and 4 bases, there was a span of 20 bases. The CDR3 here is CASSSGAGAQVNQPQHF. CDR3 DNA sequence: TGCGCCAGCAGCTCGGGGGCGGGGGCGCAGGTGAATCAGCCCCAGCATTTT.

In its sample, this clone was seen once. The chain links TRBV15 to TRBJ1-4; no definite D call. V lost 5 bases and J 7 bases, leaving 17 bases between the germline ends. Germline V CDR1 and CDR2: LNHNV, YYDKDF (reference sequence). This CDR3 spans 15 amino acids. CDR3 nucleotide sequence: TGTGCCACCAGCCAAGTACGGGGTAGGGCTGAAAAACTGTTTTTT. It specifies CATSQVRGRAEKLFF.

This chain connects TRBV11-2 to TRBJ1-5; 10 bases line up with TRBD1. CDR1 is SGHAT, CDR2 FQNNGV, per germline. The ends lost 4 bases at V and 3 bases at J; junction bases unmatched: 3. There are 15 residues in the CDR3. The CDR3: CASSSGTGDNQPQHF. The CDR3 DNA reads as TGTGCCAGCAGCTCCGGGACAGGGGACAATCAGCCCCAGCATTTT.

This chain joins TRBV9 and TRBJ2-5, with 9 positions matching TRBD2. This CDR3 comprises 14 residues. V was clipped by 3 bases and J by 3 bases; unmatched bases: 3. CDR1 is SGDLS, CDR2 YYNGEE, per germline. This CDR3 reads CASSARGGKETQYF. CDR3 nucleotide sequence: TGTGCCAGCAGCGCGCGGGGGGGGAAAGAGACCCAGTACTTC.

The rearrangement uses TRBV29-1 and TRBJ1-2, with D possibly being TRBD1 (6 bases). The V end was cut by 4 bases, the J end by 3 bases, with 9 bases between. The germline CDR1 and CDR2 sequences are SQVTM and ANQGSEA. The CDR3 is 12 residues long. The CDR3 spells CSVAPGDYGYTF. The CDR3 DNA is TGCAGCGTTGCCCCAGGGGACTATGGCTACACCTTC.

This chain joins TRBV29-1 and TRBJ1-2; possibly TRBD1 for D (5 bases). CDR1 and CDR2 (germline): SQVTM, ANQGSEA. This CDR3 is built from 12 residues. Between the trimmed V and J ends, which lost 3 bases and 4 bases, there was a span of 9 bases. In nucleotides, the CDR3 is TGCAGCGTTGATGCAGGGCCCTATGGCTACACCTTC. Translating it yields CSVDAGPYGYTF.